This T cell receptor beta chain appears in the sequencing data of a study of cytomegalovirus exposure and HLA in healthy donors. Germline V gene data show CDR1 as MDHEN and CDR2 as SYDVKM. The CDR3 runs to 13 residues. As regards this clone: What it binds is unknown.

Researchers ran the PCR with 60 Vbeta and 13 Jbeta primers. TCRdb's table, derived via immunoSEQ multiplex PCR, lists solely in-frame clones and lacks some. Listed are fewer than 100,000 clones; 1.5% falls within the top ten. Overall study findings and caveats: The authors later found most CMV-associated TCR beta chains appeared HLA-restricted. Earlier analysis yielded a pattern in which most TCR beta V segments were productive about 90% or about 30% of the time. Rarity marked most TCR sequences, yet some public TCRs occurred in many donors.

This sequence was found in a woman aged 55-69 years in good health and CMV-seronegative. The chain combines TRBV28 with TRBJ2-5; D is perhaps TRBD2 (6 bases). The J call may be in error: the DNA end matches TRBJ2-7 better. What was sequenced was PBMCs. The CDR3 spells CASSSGSGGEQYF. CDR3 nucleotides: TGTGCCAGCAGTTCCGGTAGCGGTGGCGAGCAGTACTTC.